One and the same sample provided the 21 T cell receptor beta chains below, sequenced in a study of cytomegalovirus exposure and HLA in healthy donors. PCR amplification relied on 60 Vbeta primers (plus 13 Jbeta primers). Profiling relied on immunoSEQ multiplex PCR, and the TCRdb table lists in-frame clones only, not all of them. The ten top clones account for about 2.2%, within a sample of 130,000 or so clones. The sequenced sample was PBMCs. These receptors were obtained from a woman aged 18-29 years in good health and CMV-seronegative.

The chain is built from TRBV19 and TRBJ2-3; possible D gene TRBD2, 6 bases. The germline V and J ends were trimmed by 4 bases and 6 bases, with 14 bases remaining between them. CDR3 length: 14 amino acids. Germline CDR1 LNHDA, CDR2 SQIVND (reference sequence). CDR3 DNA sequence: TGTGCCAGTAGTAACCACCTAGCGATGGATACGCAGTATTTT. Translated, it gives CASSNHLAMDTQYF. The full variable domain, rest sourced from reference TRBV19 and TRBJ2-3, is DGGITQSPKYLFRKEGQNVTLSCEQNLNHDAMYWYRQDPGQGLRLIYYSQIVNDFQKGDIAEGYSVSREKKESFPLTVTSAQKNPTAFYLCASSNHLAMDTQYFGPGTRLTVL.

This rearrangement joins TRBV7-9 to TRBJ2-7; 8 positions match TRBD2. Germline assignment: CDR1 SEHNR and CDR2 FQNEAQ (reference sequence). This CDR3 spans 14 amino acids. V was clipped by 5 bases and J by 4 bases; unmatched bases: 7. The CDR3, as DNA: TGTGCCAGCAGCGAATGGACTAGCAGGTACGAGCAGTACTTC. It translates to CASSEWTSRYEQYF.

V and J are TRBV6-1 and TRBJ2-1; 12 bases agree with TRBD2. CDR3 size: 16 residues. CDR1 is MNHNS, CDR2 SASEGT, per germline. V lost 2 bases to trimming and J lost 5 bases; unmatched junction nucleotides: 4. The CDR3 reads CASSEQGLAGNNEQFF. The DNA for the CDR3 is TGTGCCAGCAGTGAACAGGGACTAGCGGGTAACAATGAGCAGTTCTTC.

The chain is built from TRBV11-3 and TRBJ2-1; 8 bases agree with TRBD1. Unmatched junction bases numbered 12, after V lost 5 bases and J lost 9 bases. Germline assignment: CDR1 SGHNT and CDR2 YENEEA. The CDR3 is made up of 15 amino acids. CDR3 sequence (DNA): TGTGCCAGCAGCCTCGGACAGGGCGAACGTCGTGAGCAGTTCTTC. As protein: CASSLGQGERREQFF. The variable domain in full, with the rest retrieved from reference TRBV11-3 and TRBJ2-1, is EAGVVQSPRYKIIEKKQPVAFWCNPISGHNTLYWYLQNLGQGPELLIRYENEEAVDDSQLPKDRFSAERLKGVDSTLKIQPAELGDSAVYLCASSLGQGERREQFFGPGTRLTVL.

The chain combines TRBV4-1 with TRBJ1-6; D might be TRBD1 (6 bases). V was cut by 6 bases and J by 7 bases, with 16 bases left in between. The CDR3 consists of 15 residues. The V gene's germline CDR1 is MGHRA and CDR2 YSYEKL. CDR3 region: CASSRGGNLNSPLHF. In nucleotides, the CDR3 is TGCGCCAGCAGTCGAGGGGGAAACTTGAATTCACCCCTCCACTTT.

The V and J genes are TRBV30 and TRBJ2-7; 9 bases are shared with TRBD2. Germline V gene data show CDR1 as GTSNPN and CDR2 as SVGIG (reference sequence). V lost 3 bases and J lost 3; bases outside the gene matches: 6. The CDR3 is 14 residues long. CDR3 loop: CAWSRGSGGYEQYV. The CDR3 coding sequence is TGTGCCTGGAGCAGGGGTAGCGGGGGCTACGAGCAGTACGTC.

The chain employs TRBV6-4 and TRBJ2-5, with 10 bases matching TRBD2. The tail of the sequence fits TRBJ2-7 better, so the J call may be wrong. Germline assignment: CDR1 MRHNA and CDR2 SNTAGT. The CDR3 runs to 15 residues. In nucleotides, the CDR3 is TGTGCCAGCAGTGAGGAAGCGGGAGGGTCCTACGAGCAGTACTTC. Translation gives CASSEEAGGSYEQYF.

The chain links TRBV29-1 to TRBJ2-5; weak D call: TRBD2 (6 bases). Germline assignment: CDR1 SQVTM and CDR2 ANQGSEA. Trimming took 7 bases from V and 2 from J, leaving 14 bases between them. This CDR3 is 13 amino acids long. Written as DNA, the CDR3 is TGCAGCGGGACTACAGGTCTACAAGAGACCCAGTACTTC. Its protein is CSGTTGLQETQYF.

This chain connects TRBV25-1 to TRBJ2-7; 7 bases are a match to TRBD1. Per germline, CDR1 MGHDK and CDR2 SYGVNS. V lost 2 bases to trimming and J lost 5 bases; unmatched junction nucleotides: 12. This CDR3 is built from 16 residues. This CDR3 reads CASSELNPQGYDEQYV. CDR3 bases: TGTGCCAGCAGTGAACTCAATCCACAGGGGTACGACGAGCAGTACGTC.

The chain has TRBV2 and TRBJ1-2; 11 nucleotides align to TRBD1. CDR3 size: 15 residues. Germline CDR1 is SNHLY and CDR2 is FYNNEI. V lost 5 bases and J lost 4; bases outside the gene matches: 6. The CDR3 nucleotides read TGTGCCAGCAGTACGGGACAGGGGGGATCCTATGGCTACACCTTC. It specifies CASSTGQGGSYGYTF. Full variable domain (remainder filled in from reference TRBV2 and TRBJ1-2): EPEVTQTPSHQVTQMGQEVILRCVPISNHLYFYWYRQILGQKVEFLVSFYNNEISEKSEIFDDQFSVERPDGSNFTLKIRSTKLEDSAMYFCASSTGQGGSYGYTFGSGTRLTVV.

The chain links TRBV5-1 to TRBJ1-5; D gene ambiguous. The CDR3 covers 15 residues. Trimming left V 4 bases short and J 0 bases short, with 11 bases between. The germline V gene encodes CDR1 SGHRS and CDR2 YFSETQ. The CDR3 reads CASSPVGGSNQPQHF. In DNA, the CDR3 is TGCGCCAGCAGCCCCGTAGGAGGTAGCAATCAGCCCCAGCATTTT.

This rearrangement joins TRBV2 to TRBJ1-5; D uncertain. Germline-derived CDR1 and CDR2 are SNHLY and FYNNEI. The CDR3 covers 14 residues. V gave up 4 bases and J gave up 3 bases, with 10 bases separating them. CDR3 in DNA: TGTGCCAGCAGTGTAGAGCGGCCCAATCAGCCCCAGCATTTT. Amino acid sequence: CASSVERPNQPQHF.

The V and J genes are TRBV5-6 and TRBJ1-5; D gene uncertain. Trimming left V 2 bases short and J 0 bases short, with 12 bases between. This CDR3 spans 16 amino acids. The V gene's germline CDR1 is SGHDT and CDR2 YYEEEE. The chain's CDR3 is CASSLQSQYSNQPQHF. CDR3 DNA sequence: TGTGCCAGCAGCTTACAGAGCCAGTATAGCAATCAGCCCCAGCATTTT.

The rearrangement uses TRBV18 and TRBJ2-1, with D perhaps TRBD2 (6 bases). Trimming pared 5 bases from V and 9 bases from J, leaving 14 bases between. The CDR3 length is 13 residues. The germline CDR1 and CDR2 sequences are KGHSH and LQKENI. The chain's CDR3 is CASSFREQGEQFF. The CDR3, as DNA: TGTGCCAGCTCATTCCGGGAGCAGGGTGAGCAGTTCTTC.

CDR3 nucleotide sequence: TGTGCCAGCAGTGGTTTCGGGGCGGACAGATTCACAGATACGCAGTATTTT. This translates into CASSGFGADRFTDTQYF. The V and J genes are TRBV2 and TRBJ2-3; tentatively, D is TRBD1 (6 bases). The germline V and J ends were trimmed by 4 bases and 2 bases, with 19 bases remaining between them. Germline CDR1 reads SNHLY; CDR2 reads FYNNEI. This CDR3 region has 17 residues.

V and J are TRBV9 and TRBJ2-1; D is unclear. V lost 3 bases to trimming and J lost 8 bases, with 9 bases between them. Germline assignment: CDR1 SGDLS and CDR2 YYNGEE. This CDR3 region has 12 residues. Here the CDR3 DNA reads TGTGCCAGCAGCGCCAACTGGTATGAGCAGTTCTTC. Translating gives CASSANWYEQFF.

The gene calls are TRBV28 and TRBJ2-3, with D possibly TRBD1 on 6 matching bases. V lost 7 bases to trimming and J lost 5 bases, with 13 bases between them. Germline V gene sequence: CDR1 MDHEN, CDR2 SYDVKM. The length of the CDR3 is 13 residues. The CDR3 protein is CASKLPGQDTQYF. The CDR3, as DNA: TGTGCCAGCAAGTTACCGGGACAAGATACGCAGTATTTT.

V and J are TRBV19 and TRBJ2-1; the match to TRBD2 covers 14 bases. The V and J ends lost 7 bases and 4 bases, in that order; junction bases with no gene match: 12. Germline V gene sequence: CDR1 LNHDA, CDR2 SQIVND (reference sequence). The CDR3 length is 18 residues. CDR3 residues: CASTGGTSGSPAYNEQFF. CDR3 DNA sequence: TGTGCCAGTACGGGAGGGACTAGCGGGAGCCCCGCTTACAATGAGCAGTTCTTC.

The rearrangement joins TRBV5-4 to TRBJ2-5; 13 positions match TRBD2. The CDR3 is 15 amino acids. From germline, CDR1 is SGHNT and CDR2 YYREEE (reference sequence). Trimming took 4 bases from V and 5 from J; bases not matched to a gene: 5. CDR3 nucleotides: TGTGCCAGCAGCCCTACTAGCGGGAGGGTCGAGACCCAGTACTTC. Its translation: CASSPTSGRVETQYF.

This chain links TRBV7-3 with TRBJ2-5; 8 nucleotides match TRBD1. Germline V gene lookup returns CDR1 SGHTA and CDR2 FQGTGA. The CDR3 is 13 amino acids. V shed 5 bases and J 3 bases; nucleotides not matched to a gene: 2. The CDR3 nucleotides read TGTGCCAGCAGCGGACAGGGAGAAGAGACCCAGTACTTC. Translation: CASSGQGEETQYF.

The rearrangement joins TRBV4-2 to TRBJ2-3; a possible D gene is TRBD2 (5 bases). Trimming took off 10 bases at V and 6 bases at J, with 20 bases between the two ends. The CDR3 sequence is 14 residues long. Germline CDR1 and CDR2: LGHNA and YNFKEQ. The CDR3 nucleotides are TGTGCCACTTCACGAGGGAGAGAGACGGATACGCAGTATTTT. This encodes CATSRGRETDTQYF.